A selection of T cell receptor beta chains follows, all from one sample in a study of T cells in Graves' hyperthyroidism and ophthalmopathy. Via MiXCR, TCRdb re-called the multiplex PCR reads, giving one row per CDR3 protein. The sample holds a few hundred thousand distinct CDR3 sequences, roughly 20% seen once. Sequences were obtained from blood. The receptors were sampled from a man under 40 with Graves' ophthalmopathy. The CDR3 runs from the conserved cysteine through the conserved F or W. The D gene is left open where the match is weak. Clone size, where shown, is once, few, many, or a class for clones that have expanded.

v_call: TRBV5-8; j_call: TRBJ2-1; cdr3_length: 18; clone_size: .; d_call: .; cdr3_aa: CASSDEGRSRTSYNEQFF; cdr3_nt: TGTGCCAGCAGCGACGAGGGTAGATCCCGGACCTCATACAATGAGCAGTTCTTC
v_call: TRBV2; j_call: TRBJ2-1; cdr3_length: 16; clone_size: .; d_call: TRBD2; cdr3_aa: CASSPLSGGFTNEQFF; cdr3_nt: TGTGCCAGCAGCCCTTTGAGCGGGGGGTTTACCAATGAGCAGTTCTTC
v_call: TRBV10-2; j_call: TRBJ1-4; cdr3_length: 14; clone_size: .; d_call: .; cdr3_aa: CASSELRGNEKLFF; cdr3_nt: TGCGCCAGCAGTGAATTAAGGGGTAATGAAAAACTGTTTTTT
v_call: TRBV7-9; j_call: TRBJ2-3; cdr3_length: 16; clone_size: .; d_call: TRBD1; cdr3_aa: CASSTTGGAGTDTQYF; cdr3_nt: TGTGCCAGCAGCACGACAGGGGGCGCGGGCACAGATACGCAGTATTTT
v_call: TRBV12-5; j_call: TRBJ1-5; cdr3_length: 18; clone_size: .; d_call: TRBD1; cdr3_aa: CASGFAGTGDYSNQPQHF; cdr3_nt: TGTGCTAGTGGTTTCGCCGGGACAGGAGATTATAGCAATCAGCCCCAGCATTTT
v_call: TRBV24-1; j_call: TRBJ2-7; cdr3_length: 11; clone_size: .; d_call: .; cdr3_aa: CATSDRHEQYF; cdr3_nt: TGTGCCACCAGTGACAGACACGAGCAGTACTTC
v_call: TRBV6-1; j_call: TRBJ1-2; cdr3_length: 16; clone_size: .; d_call: TRBD1; cdr3_aa: CASRTGQGASNYGYTF; cdr3_nt: TGTGCCAGCAGGACAGGACAGGGCGCTTCTAACTATGGCTACACCTTC
v_call: TRBV15; j_call: TRBJ2-1; cdr3_length: 11; clone_size: .; d_call: .; cdr3_aa: CATSRSDEQFF; cdr3_nt: TGTGCCACCAGCAGGTCCGATGAGCAGTTCTTC
v_call: TRBV11-2; j_call: TRBJ2-7; cdr3_length: 15; clone_size: few; d_call: .; cdr3_aa: CASSLDGGPLRKQYF; cdr3_nt: TGTGCCAGCAGCTTAGATGGGGGGCCCCTACGAAAGCAGTACTTC
v_call: TRBV6-1; j_call: TRBJ1-5; cdr3_length: 13; clone_size: .; d_call: .; cdr3_aa: CASSEKGNQPQHF; cdr3_nt: TGTGCCAGCAGTGAGAAAGGGAATCAGCCCCAGCATTTT
v_call: TRBV3-1; j_call: TRBJ2-3; cdr3_length: 15; clone_size: .; d_call: .; cdr3_aa: CASTLGGRPTDTQYF; cdr3_nt: TGTGCCAGCACGCTAGGTGGGCGGCCCACAGATACGCAGTATTTT
v_call: TRBV7-8; j_call: TRBJ1-5; cdr3_length: 16; clone_size: many; d_call: .; cdr3_aa: CASSLGSVYSNQPQHF; cdr3_nt: TGTGCCAGCAGCTTGGGTTCCGTGTATAGCAATCAGCCCCAGCATTTT
v_call: TRBV18; j_call: TRBJ1-1; cdr3_length: 13; clone_size: few; d_call: .; cdr3_aa: CASSWQDGTEAFF; cdr3_nt: TGTGCCAGCTCATGGCAGGATGGCACTGAAGCTTTCTTT
v_call: TRBV5-1; j_call: TRBJ2-7; cdr3_length: 13; clone_size: many; d_call: .; cdr3_aa: CASSFGGYYEQYF; cdr3_nt: TGCGCCAGCAGCTTCGGCGGATACTACGAGCAGTACTTC
v_call: TRBV30; j_call: TRBJ2-2; cdr3_length: 14; clone_size: few; d_call: .; cdr3_aa: CAWTRSGVTGELFF; cdr3_nt: TGTGCCTGGACCCGTTCCGGGGTTACCGGGGAGCTGTTTTTT
v_call: TRBV5-8; j_call: TRBJ2-1; cdr3_length: 15; clone_size: .; d_call: .; cdr3_aa: CASSLGSWFNNEQFF; cdr3_nt: TGTGCCAGCAGCTTGGGTTCTTGGTTTAACAATGAGCAGTTCTTC
v_call: TRBV28; j_call: TRBJ2-2; cdr3_length: 15; clone_size: .; d_call: .; cdr3_aa: CASSPFRTYTGELFF; cdr3_nt: TGTGCCAGCAGTCCCTTCCGGACCTACACCGGGGAGCTGTTTTTT
v_call: TRBV28; j_call: TRBJ2-1; cdr3_length: 14; clone_size: many; d_call: TRBD2; cdr3_aa: CASSRRGAYNEQFF; cdr3_nt: TGTGCCAGCAGTCGGCGGGGGGCCTACAATGAGCAGTTCTTC
v_call: TRBV6-2/TRBV6-3; j_call: TRBJ2-7; cdr3_length: 16; clone_size: many; d_call: TRBD1; cdr3_aa: CASSGPGTGRSGEQYF; cdr3_nt: TGTGCCAGCAGTGGGCCGGGGACAGGGAGGAGTGGCGAGCAGTACTTC
v_call: TRBV5-6; j_call: TRBJ2-2; cdr3_length: 17; clone_size: .; d_call: TRBD1; cdr3_aa: CASSPLVQGENTGELFF; cdr3_nt: TGTGCCAGCAGCCCCCTTGTCCAGGGGGAGAACACCGGGGAGCTGTTTTTT
v_call: TRBV2; j_call: TRBJ1-4; cdr3_length: 15; clone_size: few; d_call: .; cdr3_aa: CARNPLKEDEEKLFF; cdr3_nt: TGTGCCAGGAACCCCCTGAAGGAGGATGAGGAAAAACTGTTTTTT
v_call: TRBV29-1; j_call: TRBJ2-2; cdr3_length: 13; clone_size: .; d_call: TRBD1; cdr3_aa: CSARQGVAGELFF; cdr3_nt: TGCAGCGCCCGACAGGGAGTGGCCGGGGAGCTGTTTTTT
v_call: TRBV3-1; j_call: TRBJ2-7; cdr3_length: 15; clone_size: many; d_call: TRBD1; cdr3_aa: CASSGRQGGTYEQYF; cdr3_nt: TGTGCCAGCAGCGGGCGACAGGGGGGGACCTACGAGCAGTACTTC
v_call: TRBV19; j_call: TRBJ1-5; cdr3_length: 16; clone_size: few; d_call: .; cdr3_aa: CASHTGRGQGHQPQHF; cdr3_nt: TGTGCCAGTCATACCGGCCGGGGGCAGGGCCATCAGCCCCAGCATTTT
v_call: TRBV2; j_call: TRBJ2-7; cdr3_length: 13; clone_size: .; d_call: .; cdr3_aa: CARQVSSSYEQYF; cdr3_nt: TGTGCTCGCCAAGTAAGCAGTTCCTACGAGCAGTACTTC
v_call: TRBV10-3; j_call: TRBJ2-1; cdr3_length: 12; clone_size: .; d_call: .; cdr3_aa: CAIMSDSNEQFF; cdr3_nt: TGTGCCATCATGAGCGACTCAAATGAGCAGTTCTTC
v_call: TRBV7-3; j_call: TRBJ2-1; cdr3_length: 15; clone_size: .; d_call: TRBD1; cdr3_aa: CASSLEGAVFNEQFF; cdr3_nt: TGTGCCAGCAGCTTAGAGGGGGCGGTCTTCAATGAGCAGTTCTTC
v_call: TRBV20-1; j_call: TRBJ1-3; cdr3_length: 16; clone_size: many; d_call: TRBD1; cdr3_aa: CSARPGGGFSGNTIYF; cdr3_nt: TGCAGTGCTAGGCCAGGGGGCGGCTTCTCTGGAAACACCATATATTTT
v_call: TRBV18; j_call: TRBJ2-1; cdr3_length: 15; clone_size: .; d_call: TRBD2; cdr3_aa: CASSAAGGANNEQFF; cdr3_nt: TGTGCCAGCTCAGCGGCGGGAGGTGCCAACAATGAGCAGTTCTTC
v_call: TRBV2; j_call: TRBJ1-1; cdr3_length: 16; clone_size: few; d_call: .; cdr3_aa: CASSESGRLMNTEAFF; cdr3_nt: TGTGCCAGCAGTGAATCTGGACGCCTAATGAACACTGAAGCTTTCTTT
v_call: TRBV11-2; j_call: TRBJ2-7; cdr3_length: 12; clone_size: many; d_call: .; cdr3_aa: CASSSSSYEQYF; cdr3_nt: TGTGCCAGCAGCTCTTCTAGTTACGAGCAGTACTTC
v_call: TRBV30; j_call: TRBJ1-2; cdr3_length: 12; clone_size: many; d_call: .; cdr3_aa: CAWQGPHYGYTF; cdr3_nt: TGTGCCTGGCAAGGACCCCACTATGGCTACACCTTC
v_call: TRBV2; j_call: TRBJ2-5; cdr3_length: 14; clone_size: .; d_call: TRBD2; cdr3_aa: CASSRIAGAGTQYF; cdr3_nt: TGTGCCAGCAGCCGTATAGCGGGAGCGGGGACCCAGTACTTC
v_call: TRBV19; j_call: TRBJ2-2; cdr3_length: 13; clone_size: .; d_call: .; cdr3_aa: CASRQSNTGELFF; cdr3_nt: TGTGCCAGCAGACAGTCGAACACCGGGGAGCTGTTTTTT
v_call: TRBV10-3; j_call: TRBJ1-3; cdr3_length: 13; clone_size: .; d_call: .; cdr3_aa: CAISEGQRNTIYF; cdr3_nt: TGTGCCATCAGTGAGGGACAGAGAAACACCATATATTTT
v_call: TRBV9; j_call: TRBJ2-2; cdr3_length: 17; clone_size: few; d_call: .; cdr3_aa: CASSSLGGASTSGELFF; cdr3_nt: TGTGCCAGCAGCTCCCTGGGTGGGGCTAGCACCTCGGGGGAGCTGTTTTTT
v_call: TRBV11-2; j_call: TRBJ2-7; cdr3_length: 15; clone_size: .; d_call: TRBD2; cdr3_aa: CASTRTSGSPYEQYF; cdr3_nt: TGTGCCAGCACCAGGACTAGCGGGAGCCCCTACGAGCAGTACTTC
v_call: TRBV7-3; j_call: TRBJ2-1; cdr3_length: 15; clone_size: few; d_call: TRBD2; cdr3_aa: CASSPRGGVGVEQFF; cdr3_nt: TGTGCCAGCAGCCCACGGGGGGGGGTTGGAGTTGAGCAGTTCTTC
v_call: TRBV3-1; j_call: TRBJ2-1; cdr3_length: 17; clone_size: many; d_call: TRBD2; cdr3_aa: CASSPWSSGRGHDEQFF; cdr3_nt: TGTGCCAGCAGTCCCTGGTCAAGCGGGAGGGGTCACGATGAGCAGTTCTTC
v_call: TRBV28; j_call: TRBJ2-2; cdr3_length: 18; clone_size: .; d_call: TRBD2; cdr3_aa: CASSRAGTSGMNTGELFF; cdr3_nt: TGTGCCAGCAGTAGAGCCGGGACTAGCGGGATGAACACCGGGGAGCTGTTTTTT
v_call: TRBV6-1; j_call: TRBJ1-5; cdr3_length: 15; clone_size: few; d_call: .; cdr3_aa: CASGERRGVGQPQHF; cdr3_nt: TGTGCCAGCGGGGAACGCAGGGGAGTGGGTCAGCCCCAGCATTTT
v_call: TRBV7-9; j_call: TRBJ2-5; cdr3_length: 12; clone_size: .; d_call: .; cdr3_aa: CASSLAEALQYF; cdr3_nt: TGTGCCAGCAGCTTAGCGGAAGCCCTTCAGTACTTC
v_call: TRBV20-1; j_call: TRBJ2-1; cdr3_length: 14; clone_size: .; d_call: TRBD2; cdr3_aa: CSARNAGGQYEQFF; cdr3_nt: TGCAGTGCTAGAAACGCGGGAGGGCAGTATGAGCAGTTCTTC
v_call: TRBV20-1; j_call: TRBJ1-1; cdr3_length: 13; clone_size: many; d_call: .; cdr3_aa: CSAREPRSTEAFF; cdr3_nt: TGCAGTGCTAGAGAGCCCAGGTCCACTGAAGCTTTCTTT
v_call: TRBV6-1; j_call: TRBJ2-3; cdr3_length: 16; clone_size: many; d_call: TRBD1; cdr3_aa: CATMGFTGGKADTQYF; cdr3_nt: TGTGCCACGATGGGCTTTACAGGGGGCAAGGCAGATACGCAGTATTTT
v_call: TRBV18; j_call: TRBJ2-1; cdr3_length: 13; clone_size: many; d_call: .; cdr3_aa: CASSPSPNNEQFF; cdr3_nt: TGTGCCAGCTCACCCAGCCCCAACAATGAGCAGTTCTTC
v_call: TRBV7-8; j_call: TRBJ2-5; cdr3_length: 14; clone_size: many; d_call: .; cdr3_aa: CASTADPPQETQYF; cdr3_nt: TGTGCCAGCACCGCGGACCCCCCGCAAGAGACCCAGTACTTC
v_call: TRBV30; j_call: TRBJ2-2; cdr3_length: 14; clone_size: few; d_call: .; cdr3_aa: CAHSVGLNTGELFF; cdr3_nt: TGTGCCCACAGCGTAGGTCTAAACACCGGGGAGCTGTTTTTT
v_call: TRBV11-1; j_call: TRBJ1-5; cdr3_length: 15; clone_size: .; d_call: .; cdr3_aa: CASSQTWGAHQPQHF; cdr3_nt: TGCGCCAGCAGCCAGACGTGGGGGGCCCATCAGCCCCAGCATTTT
v_call: TRBV20-1; j_call: TRBJ1-2; cdr3_length: 14; clone_size: .; d_call: .; cdr3_aa: CSAEDNPANYGYTF; cdr3_nt: TGCAGTGCAGAGGACAACCCCGCGAACTATGGCTACACCTTC
v_call: TRBV9; j_call: TRBJ2-7; cdr3_length: 14; clone_size: .; d_call: TRBD1; cdr3_aa: CASSAGTGTIKQYF; cdr3_nt: TGTGCCAGCAGTGCTGGGACAGGAACGATTAAGCAGTACTTC
v_call: TRBV5-1; j_call: TRBJ1-1; cdr3_length: 15; clone_size: many; d_call: .; cdr3_aa: CASRMSYGRNTEAFF; cdr3_nt: TGCGCCAGCAGGATGTCCTACGGGAGGAACACTGAAGCTTTCTTT
v_call: TRBV12-3/TRBV12-4; j_call: TRBJ1-2; cdr3_length: 13; clone_size: .; d_call: .; cdr3_aa: CDSTLGGYYGYTF; cdr3_nt: TGTGACAGCACCCTTGGGGGTTACTATGGCTACACCTTC